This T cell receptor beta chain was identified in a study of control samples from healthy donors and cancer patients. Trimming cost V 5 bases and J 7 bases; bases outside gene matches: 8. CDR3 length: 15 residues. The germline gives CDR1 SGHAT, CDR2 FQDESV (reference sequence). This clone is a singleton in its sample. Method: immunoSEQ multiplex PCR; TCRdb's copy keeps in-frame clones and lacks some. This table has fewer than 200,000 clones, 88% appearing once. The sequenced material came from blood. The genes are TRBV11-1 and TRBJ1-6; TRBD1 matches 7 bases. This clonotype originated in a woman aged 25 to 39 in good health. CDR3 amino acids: CASSTRQGKNSPLHF. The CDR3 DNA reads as TGTGCCAGCAGCACCCGACAGGGCAAGAATTCACCCCTCCACTTT. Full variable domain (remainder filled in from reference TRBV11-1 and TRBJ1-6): EAEVAQSPRYKITEKSQAVAFWCDPISGHATLYWYRQILGQGPELLVQFQDESVVDDSQLPKDRFSAERLKGVDSTLKIQPAELGDSAMYLCASSTRQGKNSPLHFGNGTRLTVT.